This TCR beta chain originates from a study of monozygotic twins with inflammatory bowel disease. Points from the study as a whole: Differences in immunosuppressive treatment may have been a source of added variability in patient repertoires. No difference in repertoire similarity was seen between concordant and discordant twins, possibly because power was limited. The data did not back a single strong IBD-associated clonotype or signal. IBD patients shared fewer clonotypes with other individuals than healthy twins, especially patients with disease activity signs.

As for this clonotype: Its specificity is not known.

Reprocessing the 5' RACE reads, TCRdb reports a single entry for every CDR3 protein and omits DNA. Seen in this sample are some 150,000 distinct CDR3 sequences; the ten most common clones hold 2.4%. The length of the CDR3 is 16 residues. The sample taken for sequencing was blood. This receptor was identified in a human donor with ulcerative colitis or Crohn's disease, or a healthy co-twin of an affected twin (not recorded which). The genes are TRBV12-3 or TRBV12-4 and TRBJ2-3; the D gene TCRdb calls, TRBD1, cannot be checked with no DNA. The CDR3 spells CASSSRGTGFTDTQYF.